This record looks at one T cell receptor beta chain sequence and its context. The record originates from a study of blood T cell repertoires in COVID-19. The germline V gene encodes CDR1 SGDLS and CDR2 YYNGEE. V was clipped by 1 base and J by 5 bases; unmatched bases: 9. This CDR3 is 17 amino acids long. Per the authors' pipeline: Amplification with reference gene primers provided the estimates of nucleated cell counts. Profiling relied on immunoSEQ multiplex PCR, and the TCRdb table lists in-frame clones only, not all of them. V, J and clone size are those of that table, while D and trimming were read from the DNA. The table lists roughly 80,000 clones, under 85% of them singletons.

The V call is TRBV9, the J call TRBJ2-3; 11 nucleotides agree with TRBD2. The TCR was taken from a human donor in a cohort sampled during active COVID-19. The sequenced sample was peripheral blood. CDR3 amino acids: CASSVRVGGTSGDTQYF. The CDR3 nucleotides are TGTGCCAGCAGCGTAAGGGTCGGAGGGACTAGCGGAGATACGCAGTATTTT.